These T cell receptor beta chains were read from a single sample in a study of blood T cell repertoires in COVID-19. The protocol was immunoSEQ multiplex PCR, while the TCRdb copy is restricted to in-frame clones and leaves out a portion. In the table there are 200,000 to 250,000 clones, roughly nine tenths of which are singletons. The sequencing sample was made of peripheral blood. Source of these receptors: a man aged 55 to 70 with acute or convalescent COVID-19. The CDR3 runs from the conserved cysteine through the conserved F or W. The order of the fields is V gene, J gene, clone size, D gene, CDR3 protein, CDR3 DNA. D genes are given only for firm matches. Not all rows give a size; the values are once, few, many and, for expanded clones, a class.

v_gene: TRBV21-1; j_gene: TRBJ1-5; abundance: .; d_gene: .; CDR3aa: CASSKVFSNQPQHF; CDR3nt: TGTGCCAGCAGCAAAGTCTTTAGCAATCAGCCCCAGCATTTT
v_gene: TRBV29-1; j_gene: TRBJ1-2; abundance: .; d_gene: .; CDR3aa: CSVESAGRSGYTF; CDR3nt: TGCAGCGTTGAATCTGCAGGTCGTAGTGGCTACACCTTC
v_gene: TRBV7-9; j_gene: TRBJ2-6; abundance: .; d_gene: TRBD2; CDR3aa: CASSRTSGSPGANVLTF; CDR3nt: TGTGCCAGCAGCAGGACTAGCGGGAGTCCTGGGGCCAACGTCCTGACTTTC
v_gene: TRBV30; j_gene: TRBJ2-3; abundance: once; d_gene: .; CDR3aa: CAWTLGAGASTDTQYF; CDR3nt: TGTGCCTGGACCCTAGGGGCGGGGGCGAGCACAGATACGCAGTATTTT
v_gene: TRBV28; j_gene: TRBJ1-5; abundance: .; d_gene: .; CDR3aa: CASSRSGVWGSTNQPQHF; CDR3nt: TGTGCCAGCAGCAGATCGGGGGTGTGGGGGTCCACAAATCAGCCCCAGCATTTT
v_gene: TRBV3-1/TRBV3-2; j_gene: TRBJ2-1; abundance: .; d_gene: TRBD1; CDR3aa: CASSQLAGQGSNEQFF; CDR3nt: TGTGCCAGCAGCCAACTTGCGGGACAGGGGAGTAATGAGCAGTTCTTC
v_gene: TRBV9; j_gene: TRBJ2-2; abundance: few; d_gene: .; CDR3aa: CASSVSDLNTGELFF; CDR3nt: TGTGCCAGCAGCGTAAGCGACCTGAACACCGGGGAGCTGTTTTTT
v_gene: TRBV29-1; j_gene: TRBJ1-2; abundance: .; d_gene: .; CDR3aa: CSSLSPGHNYGYTF; CDR3nt: TGCAGCTCACTGTCCCCGGGACACAACTATGGCTACACCTTC
v_gene: TRBV21-1; j_gene: TRBJ1-5; abundance: .; d_gene: .; CDR3aa: CASAGGPARPKDHQPQHF; CDR3nt: TGTGCCTCAGCAGGTGGTCCGGCACGTCCCAAGGATCATCAGCCCCAGCATTTT
v_gene: TRBV29-1; j_gene: TRBJ2-7; abundance: .; d_gene: .; CDR3aa: CSVGGHSGEQYF; CDR3nt: TGCAGCGTCGGCGGACATTCCGGCGAGCAGTACTTC
v_gene: TRBV4-3; j_gene: TRBJ2-1; abundance: .; d_gene: TRBD2; CDR3aa: CASSITSGEQFF; CDR3nt: TGCGCCAGCAGCATTACTAGCGGTGAGCAGTTCTTC
v_gene: TRBV5-5; j_gene: TRBJ1-2; abundance: many; d_gene: .; CDR3aa: CASSLLSYGYTF; CDR3nt: TGTGCCAGCAGCTTGCTCAGCTATGGCTACACCTTC
v_gene: TRBV5-4; j_gene: TRBJ1-3; abundance: .; d_gene: .; CDR3aa: CASSPEGGSDTIYF; CDR3nt: TGTGCCAGCAGCCCGGAGGGAGGCTCGGACACCATATATTTT
v_gene: TRBV19; j_gene: TRBJ1-4; abundance: .; d_gene: TRBD1; CDR3aa: CASSLDRSSNEKLFF; CDR3nt: TGTGCCAGTAGCCTGGACAGGTCTTCGAATGAAAAACTGTTTTTT
v_gene: TRBV6-2/TRBV6-3; j_gene: TRBJ2-5; abundance: .; d_gene: .; CDR3aa: CASSYIGSETQYF; CDR3nt: TGTGCCAGCAGTTATATCGGGAGCGAAACCCAGTACTTC
v_gene: TRBV6-2/TRBV6-3; j_gene: TRBJ2-5; abundance: .; d_gene: .; CDR3aa: CASSYGEGEPETQYF; CDR3nt: TGTGCCAGCAGTTACGGCGAGGGAGAGCCTGAGACCCAGTACTTC
v_gene: TRBV7-3; j_gene: TRBJ2-1; abundance: .; d_gene: TRBD2; CDR3aa: CASSSRAGDAPFF; CDR3nt: TGTGCCAGCAGCTCCAGAGCGGGGGACGCCCCATTCTTC
v_gene: TRBV6-5; j_gene: TRBJ1-1; abundance: .; d_gene: .; CDR3aa: CASSRIPGMNTEAFF; CDR3nt: TGTGCCAGCAGCCGAATCCCCGGGATGAACACTGAAGCTTTCTTT
v_gene: TRBV5-6; j_gene: TRBJ1-1; abundance: once; d_gene: .; CDR3aa: CASSPRGGLGAFF; CDR3nt: TGTGCCAGCAGTCCGCGGGGGGGATTAGGAGCTTTCTTT
v_gene: TRBV24-1; j_gene: TRBJ2-2; abundance: .; d_gene: .; CDR3aa: CATSEQGYAGELFF; CDR3nt: TGTGCCACCAGTGAACAGGGCTACGCCGGGGAGCTGTTTTTT
v_gene: TRBV7-3; j_gene: TRBJ2-1; abundance: .; d_gene: TRBD1; CDR3aa: CASSLQGAGEQFF; CDR3nt: TGTGCCAGCAGCTTGCAGGGGGCTGGTGAGCAGTTCTTC
v_gene: TRBV7-2; j_gene: TRBJ2-3; abundance: .; d_gene: TRBD2; CDR3aa: CASGTSGIGGDTQYF; CDR3nt: TGTGCCAGCGGGACTAGCGGGATAGGGGGGGATACGCAGTATTTT
v_gene: TRBV5-6; j_gene: TRBJ2-7; abundance: many; d_gene: .; CDR3aa: CASSQGVLDYEQYF; CDR3nt: TGTGCCAGCAGCCAGGGTGTCTTAGACTACGAGCAGTACTTC
v_gene: TRBV28; j_gene: TRBJ2-1; abundance: .; d_gene: .; CDR3aa: CASSETGYNEQFF; CDR3nt: TGTGCCAGCAGCGAGACTGGGTACAATGAGCAGTTCTTC
v_gene: TRBV25-1; j_gene: TRBJ2-3; abundance: .; d_gene: TRBD1; CDR3aa: CASRTGAAQYF; CDR3nt: TGTGCCAGCAGAACAGGGGCGGCGCAGTATTTT
v_gene: TRBV27; j_gene: TRBJ1-2; abundance: once; d_gene: .; CDR3aa: CASSPHGERLTHNYGYTF; CDR3nt: TGTGCCAGCAGTCCTCACGGGGAACGGTTGACACATAACTATGGCTACACCTTC
v_gene: TRBV3-1/TRBV3-2; j_gene: TRBJ1-4; abundance: .; d_gene: TRBD1; CDR3aa: CASSLLRDRNEKLFF; CDR3nt: TGTGCCAGCAGCCTTCTCCGGGACAGGAATGAAAAACTGTTTTTT
v_gene: TRBV9; j_gene: TRBJ2-5; abundance: .; d_gene: TRBD1; CDR3aa: CASSAYRGTQETQYF; CDR3nt: TGTGCCAGCAGCGCATACAGGGGGACGCAAGAGACCCAGTACTTC
v_gene: TRBV4-1; j_gene: TRBJ2-3; abundance: .; d_gene: .; CDR3aa: CASSQPRGTDTQYF; CDR3nt: TGCGCCAGCAGCCAACCGAGGGGCACAGATACGCAGTATTTT
v_gene: TRBV11-3; j_gene: TRBJ2-5; abundance: .; d_gene: TRBD2; CDR3aa: CASSPGLAGPQETQYF; CDR3nt: TGTGCCAGCAGCCCCGGACTAGCGGGCCCCCAGGAGACCCAGTACTTC
v_gene: TRBV3-1/TRBV3-2; j_gene: TRBJ2-5; abundance: .; d_gene: .; CDR3aa: CASSQVPGETQYF; CDR3nt: TGTGCCAGCAGCCAAGTTCCAGGGGAGACCCAGTACTTC
v_gene: TRBV11-3; j_gene: TRBJ2-5; abundance: .; d_gene: TRBD2; CDR3aa: CASSDRTSFQETQYF; CDR3nt: TGTGCCAGCAGCGACCGGACTAGCTTTCAAGAGACCCAGTACTTC
v_gene: TRBV30; j_gene: TRBJ2-7; abundance: .; d_gene: TRBD1; CDR3aa: CAWSRRGPYEQYF; CDR3nt: TGTGCCTGGAGCCGAAGGGGGCCCTACGAGCAGTACTTC
v_gene: TRBV9; j_gene: TRBJ1-1; abundance: .; d_gene: TRBD1; CDR3aa: CASSVEQGGGIAFF; CDR3nt: TGTGCCAGCAGCGTAGAGCAAGGGGGCGGAATAGCTTTCTTT
v_gene: TRBV29-1; j_gene: TRBJ2-1; abundance: once; d_gene: TRBD1; CDR3aa: CSGRQGGGPSSYNEQFF; CDR3nt: TGCAGCGGCCGACAGGGGGGGGGCCCTAGCTCCTACAATGAGCAGTTCTTC
v_gene: TRBV20-1; j_gene: TRBJ2-7; abundance: once; d_gene: TRBD2; CDR3aa: CSASSSGTTIFYEQYF; CDR3nt: TGCAGTGCTAGTAGTAGCGGGACGACCATTTTCTACGAGCAGTACTTC
v_gene: TRBV5-4; j_gene: TRBJ2-7; abundance: .; d_gene: .; CDR3aa: CASSWTNQGGHEQYF; CDR3nt: TGTGCCAGCAGCTGGACCAACCAGGGGGGCCACGAGCAGTACTTC
v_gene: TRBV30; j_gene: TRBJ1-5; abundance: .; d_gene: .; CDR3aa: CAWSFDSIPNQPQHF; CDR3nt: TGTGCCTGGAGTTTCGACAGTATTCCCAATCAGCCCCAGCATTTT
v_gene: TRBV7-9; j_gene: TRBJ2-7; abundance: .; d_gene: TRBD2; CDR3aa: CASSHNSGRAVAYEQYF; CDR3nt: TGTGCCAGCAGCCATAATAGCGGGAGGGCCGTAGCGTACGAGCAGTACTTC
v_gene: TRBV5-4; j_gene: TRBJ2-3; abundance: .; d_gene: TRBD2; CDR3aa: CASSLRREVTDTQYF; CDR3nt: TGTGCCAGCAGCTTGAGGCGGGAGGTCACAGATACGCAGTATTTT
v_gene: TRBV10-3; j_gene: TRBJ1-3; abundance: .; d_gene: .; CDR3aa: CAISEQGPGNTIYF; CDR3nt: TGTGCCATCAGTGAGCAGGGCCCTGGAAACACCATATATTTT
v_gene: TRBV27; j_gene: TRBJ2-7; abundance: .; d_gene: .; CDR3aa: CASSLYGPVEQYF; CDR3nt: TGTGCCAGCAGTTTATATGGCCCCGTCGAGCAGTACTTC
v_gene: TRBV6-2/TRBV6-3; j_gene: TRBJ1-2; abundance: .; d_gene: .; CDR3aa: CASSYRGTPALNGYTF; CDR3nt: TGTGCCAGCAGTTACCGAGGGACACCAGCCCTTAATGGCTACACCTTC
v_gene: TRBV6-5; j_gene: TRBJ1-2; abundance: .; d_gene: TRBD1; CDR3aa: CASSSGTDRGNYGYTF; CDR3nt: TGTGCCAGCAGTTCAGGGACTGACAGGGGAAACTATGGCTACACCTTC
v_gene: TRBV27; j_gene: TRBJ1-5; abundance: .; d_gene: TRBD1; CDR3aa: CASSLVQGGEYSNQPQHF; CDR3nt: TGTGCCAGCAGTTTAGTGCAGGGGGGTGAATATAGCAATCAGCCCCAGCATTTT
v_gene: TRBV29-1; j_gene: TRBJ2-5; abundance: .; d_gene: .; CDR3aa: CSVRRPDQETQYF; CDR3nt: TGCAGCGTGCGGAGACCCGACCAAGAGACCCAGTACTTC
v_gene: TRBV11-1; j_gene: TRBJ2-5; abundance: .; d_gene: TRBD1; CDR3aa: CASSRDREETQYF; CDR3nt: TGTGCCAGCAGCCGGGACAGGGAAGAGACCCAGTACTTC
v_gene: TRBV3-1/TRBV3-2; j_gene: TRBJ1-5; abundance: .; d_gene: .; CDR3aa: CASSQERRQSNQPQHF; CDR3nt: TGTGCCAGCAGCCAAGAGAGGAGGCAGAGTAATCAGCCCCAGCATTTT
v_gene: TRBV11-3; j_gene: TRBJ1-1; abundance: once; d_gene: TRBD1; CDR3aa: CASSHRDSQFEAFF; CDR3nt: TGTGCCAGCAGCCACCGGGACAGTCAATTTGAAGCTTTCTTT
v_gene: TRBV11-3; j_gene: TRBJ2-7; abundance: once; d_gene: TRBD1; CDR3aa: CASSRLGQNYEQYF; CDR3nt: TGTGCCAGCAGCCGGCTGGGACAGAACTACGAGCAGTACTTC
v_gene: TRBV7-9; j_gene: TRBJ1-1; abundance: .; d_gene: .; CDR3aa: CASSPPRSEAFF; CDR3nt: TGTGCCAGCAGCCCCCCGAGGTCTGAAGCTTTCTTT
v_gene: TRBV19; j_gene: TRBJ2-7; abundance: .; d_gene: TRBD2; CDR3aa: CASSREVAVGRTYEQYF; CDR3nt: TGTGCCAGTAGTCGGGAGGTAGCGGTAGGGAGGACCTACGAGCAGTACTTC
v_gene: TRBV9; j_gene: TRBJ2-3; abundance: .; d_gene: .; CDR3aa: CASSPSSDTQYF; CDR3nt: TGTGCCAGCAGCCCCAGTTCAGATACGCAGTATTTT
v_gene: TRBV7-3; j_gene: TRBJ1-4; abundance: .; d_gene: TRBD1; CDR3aa: CASSPTGGANEKLFF; CDR3nt: TGTGCCAGCAGCCCAACAGGGGGTGCTAATGAAAAACTGTTTTTT
v_gene: TRBV6-2/TRBV6-3; j_gene: TRBJ1-5; abundance: .; d_gene: TRBD1; CDR3aa: CASSWTGDQPQHF; CDR3nt: TGTGCCAGCAGTTGGACAGGGGATCAGCCCCAGCATTTT
v_gene: TRBV19; j_gene: TRBJ2-3; abundance: .; d_gene: TRBD1; CDR3aa: CASSSRDRNTDTQYF; CDR3nt: TGTGCCAGTAGTTCACGGGACAGGAACACAGATACGCAGTATTTT
v_gene: TRBV27; j_gene: TRBJ2-7; abundance: .; d_gene: .; CDR3aa: CASMSQVRGEQYF; CDR3nt: TGTGCCAGCATGAGTCAGGTCAGGGGCGAGCAGTACTTC